These 23 T cell receptor beta chains share one sample of origin, sequenced in a study of CD8 T cells in Susac syndrome. RNA amounts of about 0.5 to 1 ug underwent reverse transcription with random hexamers. In TCRdb, the immunoSEQ multiplex PCR reads were re-called with MiXCR into one record per CDR3 protein. The sample has 65,000 to 90,000 distinct CDR3 sequences; 85% to 95% are singletons. The sequenced sample consisted of CD8+ T cells from PBMCs. Receptor source: a human donor with multiple sclerosis.

This clonotype was recorded only once. The V gene is TRBV11-2, the J gene TRBJ2-1, with 8 bases identical to TRBD2. The CDR3 sequence is 17 residues long. Germline loops: CDR1 SGHAT, CDR2 FQNNGV. Trimming removed 4 bases from V and 1 base from J; junction bases left unmatched: 9. The chain's CDR3 is CASSSIPSGSSYNEQFF. In DNA form, the CDR3 reads TGTGCCAGCAGCTCTATACCAAGCGGGAGTTCCTACAATGAGCAGTTCTTC. Variable domain in full (rest from reference TRBV11-2 and TRBJ2-1): EAGVAQSPRYKIIEKRQSVAFWCNPISGHATLYWYQQILGQGPKLLIQFQNNGVVDDSQLPKDRFSAERLKGVDSTLKIQPAKLEDSAVYLCASSSIPSGSSYNEQFFGPGTRLTVL.

V usage is TRBV13 and J usage is TRBJ1-5; D unresolved. The CDR3 is 15 residues long. CDR1 PRHDT and CDR2 FYEKMQ come from the germline V gene (reference sequence). The ends were cut back, 0 bases at V and 0 bases at J, with 6 bases in the middle. The CDR3 DNA sequence: TGTGCCAGCAGCTTAGGGGGGAATAGCAATCAGCCCCAGCATTTT. Translation: CASSLGGNSNQPQHF.

J is TRBJ1-6 and V is TRBV11-2; 7 nucleotides match TRBD1. The CDR3 length is 18 residues. Per germline, CDR1 SGHAT and CDR2 FQNNGV. The trim removed 5 bases at V and 5 bases at J, leaving 15 bases unmatched. In DNA, the CDR3 is TGTGCCAGCAGCCAAGGGCAGGGGGTCCTGCTAGATAATTCACCCCTCCACTTT. This encodes CASSQGQGVLLDNSPLHF.

This rearrangement joins TRBV12-3 or TRBV12-4 to TRBJ2-2; weak D call: TRBD1 (6 bases). Trimming removed 6 bases from V and 3 bases from J, with 14 bases in between. The CDR3 spans 15 residues. CDR3 sequence: CASRDSEFDTGELFF. CDR3 sequence (DNA): TGTGCCAGCAGGGACAGCGAGTTCGACACCGGGGAGCTGTTTTTT.

The chain carries TRBV20-1 and TRBJ1-1; D is perhaps TRBD1 (5 bases). Germline V lookup: CDR1 DFQATT, CDR2 SNEGSKA (reference sequence). The CDR3 has 12 residues. V dropped 6 bases and J dropped 1 base, with 9 bases sitting between them. The CDR3 here is CSANTGNTEAFF. CDR3 bases: TGCAGTGCAAATACAGGGAACACTGAAGCTTTCTTT.

The chain joins TRBV19 to TRBJ1-1, with a possible D match to TRBD1 (5 bases). Germline values: CDR1 LNHDA, CDR2 SQIVND (reference sequence). V dropped 7 bases and J dropped 4 bases, with 13 bases sitting between them. This CDR3 is built from 13 residues. CDR3 region: CASTYGAGTEAFF. The CDR3 nucleotides are TGTGCCAGTACCTATGGGGCCGGCACTGAAGCTTTCTTT.

The J gene is TRBJ2-4, the V gene TRBV9, with D maybe TRBD2 (6 bases). Germline V gives CDR1 SGDLS, CDR2 YYNGEE. Trimming pared 0 bases from V and 7 bases from J, leaving 20 bases between. The CDR3 length is 17 residues. The DNA of the CDR3 is TGTGCCAGCAGCGTAGACCGGGACCCACGGGGGTCGAACATTCAGTACTTC. This encodes CASSVDRDPRGSNIQYF. The full variable domain, its missing parts supplied by reference TRBV9 and TRBJ2-4, is DSGVTQTPKHLITATGQRVTLRCSPRSGDLSVYWYQQSLDQGLQFLIQYYNGEERAKGNILERFSAQQFPDLHSELNLSSLELGDSALYFCASSVDRDPRGSNIQYFGAGTRLSVL.

The chain couples TRBV27 to TRBJ1-1; the D is unclear. This CDR3 spans 13 amino acids. The V end was cut by 3 bases, the J end by 4 bases, with 9 bases between. CDR1 and CDR2 from the germline V gene are MNHEY and SMNVEV (reference sequence). The CDR3 sequence is CASSFARSTEAFF. For the CDR3, the DNA is TGTGCCAGCAGTTTCGCCAGAAGCACTGAAGCTTTCTTT.

The chain carries TRBV27 and TRBJ1-2; possibly TRBD1 for D (6 bases). The V and J ends lost 7 bases and 5 bases respectively, with 14 bases between them. CDR3 length: 13 amino acids. CDR1 is MNHEY and CDR2 is SMNVEV in the germline V gene (reference sequence). CDR3 amino acids: CASKRGISYGYTF. As DNA, the CDR3 is TGTGCCAGCAAGAGGGGGATTTCATATGGCTACACCTTC.

This clonotype is a singleton in its sample. The rearrangement joins TRBV29-1 to TRBJ2-7, with a weak D call TRBD2 (5 bases). Trimming took 4 bases from V and 4 from J, leaving 14 bases between them. Germline V lookup: CDR1 SQVTM, CDR2 ANQGSEA. This CDR3 spans 13 amino acids. The CDR3 loop is CSVGDYWSYEQYF. The CDR3 nucleotides are TGCAGCGTTGGTGACTATTGGAGTTACGAGCAGTACTTC.

The chain links TRBV5-1 to TRBJ1-1; D unresolved. Germline V lookup: CDR1 SGHRS, CDR2 YFSETQ. The CDR3 sequence is 13 residues long. Trimming left V 0 bases short and J 3 bases short, with 6 bases between. This CDR3 reads CASSLVLDTEAFF. The CDR3 DNA reads as TGCGCCAGCAGCTTGGTGCTGGACACTGAAGCTTTCTTT.

V and J are TRBV4-3 and TRBJ2-3; 9 nucleotides agree with TRBD2. The V gene end was trimmed by 0 bases and the J gene end by 1 base; junction bases not matched to a gene: 5. This CDR3 is 17 amino acids long. CDR1 and CDR2 from the germline V gene are LGHNA and YSLEER. CDR3 bases: TGCGCCAGCAGCCAAGATGTGGCTAGCGGGGGCACAGATACGCAGTATTTT. Translating gives CASSQDVASGGTDTQYF.

This chain uses TRBV19 with TRBJ2-7; possible D gene TRBD1, 6 bases. Trimming took off 7 bases at V and 2 bases at J, with 15 bases between the two ends. Per the germline V gene, CDR1 is LNHDA and CDR2 is SQIVND (reference sequence). The CDR3 sequence is 14 residues long. Written as DNA, the CDR3 is TGTGCCAGTACGGGGACACGAGGGACCTACGAGCAGTACTTC. Its translation is CASTGTRGTYEQYF.

The genes are TRBV7-9 and TRBJ1-2; D gene unclear. Trimming removed 3 bases from V and 8 bases from J, with 10 bases in between. This CDR3 spans 12 amino acids. Germline V gene lookup returns CDR1 SEHNR and CDR2 FQNEAQ (reference sequence). CDR3 bases: TGTGCCAGCAGCTTGGGCTCGGGAGGCTACACCTTC. It is translated as CASSLGSGGYTF.

V and J are TRBV6-2 or TRBV6-3 and TRBJ2-1, with a tentative D call TRBD2 (5 bases). Germline V lookup: CDR1 MNHEY, CDR2 SVGEGT. This CDR3 is 14 amino acids long. The V and J ends lost 7 bases and 8 bases respectively, with 18 bases between them. DNA of the CDR3: TGTGCCAGCATTCTAAACCACCGGGGTTATGAGCAGTTCTTC. The encoded protein is CASILNHRGYEQFF.

J is TRBJ2-3 and V is TRBV12-3 or TRBV12-4, with D uncertain. With 10 bases removed from V and 2 bases from J, the gap between germline ends came to 13 bases. The CDR3 covers 13 residues. DNA of the CDR3: TGTGCCACTCGACGAGTTCTCACAGATACGCAGTATTTT. This sequence encodes CATRRVLTDTQYF.

The DNA for the CDR3 is TGTGCCAGCAGTTGGACAGGGAACTACGAGCAGTACTTC. Protein product: CASSWTGNYEQYF. The chain uses TRBV12-3 or TRBV12-4 and TRBJ2-7, with 8 bases identical to TRBD1. Unmatched junction bases numbered 2, after V lost 4 bases and J lost 3 bases. The CDR3 length is 13 residues.

The chain links TRBV2 to TRBJ2-7; D unclear. Germline V gene sequence: CDR1 SNHLY, CDR2 FYNNEI. The length of the CDR3 is 12 residues. V dropped 3 bases and J dropped 0 bases, with 3 bases sitting between them. The CDR3 region has the DNA TGTGCCAGCAGTGACATCTCCTACGAGCAGTACTTC. Its translation is CASSDISYEQYF.

This rearrangement joins TRBV6-5 to TRBJ2-7; a possible D gene is TRBD2 (7 bases). The V and J ends lost 2 bases and 7 bases respectively, with 9 bases between them. Germline lookup yields CDR1 MNHEY and CDR2 SVGAGI. The CDR3 is made up of 12 amino acids. The CDR3 protein is CASSYGGAEQYF. Written as DNA, the CDR3 is TGTGCCAGCAGTTACGGGGGGGCGGAGCAGTACTTC.

This clonotype was seen a single time. This rearrangement joins TRBV29-1 to TRBJ1-1; maybe TRBD1 (6 bases). V was shortened by 4 bases and J by 6 bases, with 12 bases between the two germline ends. The germline gives CDR1 SQVTM, CDR2 ANQGSEA. The CDR3 runs 12 residues. This CDR3 is CSVVDRLAEAFF. CDR3 DNA: TGCAGCGTTGTCGACAGGCTCGCTGAAGCTTTCTTT.

The J gene is TRBJ2-3, the V gene TRBV5-6; no clear D gene. V dropped 1 base and J dropped 11 bases, with 17 bases sitting between them. There are 14 residues in the CDR3. CDR1 and CDR2 from the germline V gene are SGHDT and YYEEEE. The CDR3 nucleotides are TGTGCCAGCAGCTTGTGGCAGAAATTGCCCGTGCAGTATTTT. Its translation is CASSLWQKLPVQYF.

The CDR3 loop reads CASSSGRVNTEAFF. The CDR3 DNA follows: TGTGCCAGCAGCTCGGGACGAGTTAACACTGAAGCTTTCTTT. This chain joins TRBV7-9 and TRBJ1-1, with D perhaps TRBD1 (5 bases). The V and J ends lost 4 bases and 2 bases respectively, with 11 bases between them. The germline V gene has CDR1 SEHNR and CDR2 FQNEAQ (reference sequence). The CDR3 has 14 amino acids.

The chain recombines TRBV3-1 with TRBJ2-2; possible D gene TRBD2, 6 bases. CDR1 and CDR2 (germline): LGHDT, YNNKEL (reference sequence). CDR3 length: 14 residues. Between the trimmed V and J ends, which lost 5 bases and 3 bases, there was a span of 10 bases. The CDR3 loop reads CASSTGLHTGELFF. The CDR3 DNA sequence: TGTGCCAGCAGCACGGGACTTCACACCGGGGAGCTGTTTTTT.